This T cell receptor (beta chain) was sequenced for a study of blood T cell repertoires in COVID-19. Enrolled through a virtual design, the participants were between 18 and 89 years of age and came from about two dozen US areas. Allocation to cohorts depended on clinical history reported by the participants. Donors of Cohort 3 who recovered were those that had two negative PCRs, clearance, or symptom resolution. Original analysis: Estimation of nucleated cell counts was performed using reference gene primer amplification. Produced via immunoSEQ multiplex PCR; TCRdb's table is partial and in-frame only. V and J calls and clone size are copied from that table; D and trimming were computed from the DNA. This sample has 200,000 to 250,000 clones, with about 87% found just once. This CDR3 has 12 residues. The V gene lost 3 bases and the J gene lost 16 bases, with 15 bases spanning the gap. Germline V gives CDR1 MGHDK, CDR2 SYGVNS.

Material: PBMCs or T cells enriched from blood (not recorded which). V is TRBV25-1 and J is TRBJ1-4, with a tentative D call TRBD1 (5 bases). The sequence came from a woman aged 25 to 39 who had recovered from COVID-19. The CDR3, as DNA: TGTGCCAGCAGTGATAGGGGTAACAGGCGGTTTTTT. This gives the protein CASSDRGNRRFF.